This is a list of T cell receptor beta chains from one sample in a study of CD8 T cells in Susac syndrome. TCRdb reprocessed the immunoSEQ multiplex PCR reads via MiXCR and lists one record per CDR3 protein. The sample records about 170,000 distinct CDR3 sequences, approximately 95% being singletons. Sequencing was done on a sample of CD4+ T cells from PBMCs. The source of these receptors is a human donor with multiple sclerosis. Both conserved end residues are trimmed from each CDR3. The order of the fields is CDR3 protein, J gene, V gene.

AWSTSGKAGNTIY	TRBJ1-3	TRBV30
ASSQTGRTAEAF	TRBJ1-1	TRBV7-3
ASSQAQPGPYGYT	TRBJ1-2	TRBV3-1
ASSHEGGTSNEKLF	TRBJ1-4	TRBV3-1
ASSLNSEGYQETQY	TRBJ2-5	TRBV18
ASSFYPNTIY	TRBJ1-3	TRBV7-2
ASSQDLAGQGTGYT	TRBJ1-2	TRBV3-1
ASNTAGGRETQY	TRBJ2-5	TRBV7-2
SARDTGRNEQY	TRBJ2-7	TRBV29-1
SARPPWAGNTDTQY	TRBJ2-3	TRBV20-1
ASSLAAGAGYTDTQY	TRBJ2-3	TRBV5-1
ASSANRDDTAF	TRBJ1-1	TRBV7-3
ASSPRTYQETQY	TRBJ2-5	TRBV5-1
ATSGGYYQPQH	TRBJ1-5	TRBV15
ASSQDPSGTAYNEQF	TRBJ2-1	TRBV4-1
ASSQAAGVYNEQF	TRBJ2-1	TRBV3-1
ASRPGQATYEQY	TRBJ2-7	TRBV5-1
ASSLGPSRSTDTQY	TRBJ2-3	TRBV7-8
ASSPGDRMETQY	TRBJ2-5	TRBV7-2
ASSVGTAGYT	TRBJ1-2	TRBV5-1
ASSSPYGTPGSYEQY	TRBJ2-7	TRBV6-5
ASSFPHGTGSSNYGYT	TRBJ1-2	TRBV28
ATSDSGETRYNEQF	TRBJ2-1	TRBV24-1
SARDSGDGYT	TRBJ1-2	TRBV29-1
ASSHYRGGYGYT	TRBJ1-2	TRBV3-1
ASSQLVGQSGANVLT	TRBJ2-6	TRBV14
ASSWAGSSYNEQF	TRBJ2-1	TRBV3-1
ASSLAGHMNTEAF	TRBJ1-1	TRBV5-4
ASGDWGGDTGELF	TRBJ2-2	TRBV6-1
ASSYPLLWAEVQSSYNEQF	TRBJ2-1	TRBV6-2/TRBV6-3
ASSIYGRGSSYEQY	TRBJ2-7	TRBV19
ASSPPARRRSNQPQH	TRBJ1-5	TRBV6-2/TRBV6-3
ASSELPGTSYNEQF	TRBJ2-1	TRBV18
ASRVGQLVNTEAF	TRBJ1-1	TRBV12-3/TRBV12-4
ASSPDRESPEAF	TRBJ1-1	TRBV18
ASSSTTGLGAF	TRBJ1-1	TRBV6-2/TRBV6-3
ASRVGGQVTYEQY	TRBJ2-7	TRBV5-1
ASSQRLAGGFYEQY	TRBJ2-7	TRBV4-1
ASSDGGVGDLDEQF	TRBJ2-1	TRBV10-1
ASSFGGKPNYGYT	TRBJ1-2	TRBV7-2